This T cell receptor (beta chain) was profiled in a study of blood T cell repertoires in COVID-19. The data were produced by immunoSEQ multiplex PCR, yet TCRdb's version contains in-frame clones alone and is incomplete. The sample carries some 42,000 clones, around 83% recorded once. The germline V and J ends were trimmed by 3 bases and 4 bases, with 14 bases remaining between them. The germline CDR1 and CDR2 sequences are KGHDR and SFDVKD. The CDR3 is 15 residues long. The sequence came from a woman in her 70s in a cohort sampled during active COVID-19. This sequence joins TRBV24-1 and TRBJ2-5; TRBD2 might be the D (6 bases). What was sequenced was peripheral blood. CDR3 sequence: CATSDPSRAGETQYF. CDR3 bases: TGTGCCACCAGTGATCCCAGTAGAGCGGGAGAGACCCAGTACTTC.